This T cell receptor beta chain was recovered during a study of T cell clones after liver transplantation. As for the study in general: A pre-transplant mixed lymphocyte reaction with TCRbeta sequencing defined graft-donor-reactive clones followed in post-transplant blood. HCV positivity affected three of eight recipients; the rest lacked autoimmune or viral indications.

Whole-study findings and limits: Rather than being deleted, graft donor-reactive T cells may have moved into the graft.

Turning to this clone: The antigen remains undetermined.

The method was immunoSEQ multiplex PCR; TCRdb's version includes in-frame clones alone and lacks a portion of them. The profile shows about 7,900 clones, over 70% of them singletons. The CDR3 runs 17 residues. The V gene's germline CDR1 is SNHLY and CDR2 FYNNEI. V lost 4 bases to trimming and J lost 1 base, with 16 bases between them. The starting material was CD8+ T cells from blood, obtained before liver transplant. The chain joins TRBV2 to TRBJ2-2; D is possibly TRBD2 (5 bases). The sequence came from a human donor who received a liver transplant. The CDR3 nucleotides read TGTGCCAGCAGTGCGACGAAGGGCGGGCGGAACACCGGGGAGCTGTTTTTT. It specifies CASSATKGGRNTGELFF.